The entry below gives a single T cell receptor beta chain sequence along with its context. This entry belongs to a study of blood T cell repertoires in COVID-19. Study-wide context: Collection of acute and convalescent COVID-19 samples took place in the United States, Italy and Spain. Sources were T cells, B-cell-depleted T cells, or PBMCs; the material itself was cDNA or gDNA.

Trimming took 4 bases from V and 1 from J, leaving 17 bases between them. The germline V gene encodes CDR1 SGHVS and CDR2 FNYEAQ. The CDR3 extends over 17 amino acids. Authors' data handling: Cell counts per sample came from amplifying reference gene primers. Generated by immunoSEQ multiplex PCR, the TCRdb table keeps only in-frame clones and is missing some. The D gene and trimming were derived from the DNA, and the V and J assignments and clone size from that table. The sample holds 200,000 to 300,000 clones, roughly 86% seen once. This TCR was sampled from a human donor in a cohort sampled during active COVID-19. The specimen sequenced was peripheral blood. The rearrangement links TRBV7-6 to TRBJ2-1; tentatively, D is TRBD1 (5 bases). CDR3 protein: CASSSGWLPGSYNEQFF. The CDR3 nucleotides read TGTGCCAGCAGCTCAGGGTGGCTCCCCGGGTCCTACAATGAGCAGTTCTTC.